This T cell receptor beta chain was sequenced during a study of metastatic and nonmetastatic thyroid tumors. About the study: Repertoires from blood and tumor or nodule tissue of malignant and benign thyroid patients were compared. Whole-study findings and limits: According to reports, the diversity of TCR beta was significantly higher in malignant thyroid tumors than in benign nodules, and this held in both blood and tumor samples.

TCRdb redid the clone calls on the PCR reads using MiXCR. The sample gives 80,000 to 85,000 clones, under 15% of which show up once; around 8.8% is in the top ten. Among the patients, none had received any treatment before thyroid surgery. This clone appeared many times. Its antigen remains unknown. The sequencing input was tumor tissue. This TCR was recovered from a female donor with papillary thyroid cancer or a benign thyroid nodule (not recorded which). Some clones in this sample may be carry-over from other donors' samples.

The CDR3 protein is CASSQVGLTQYF. The CDR3 region has the DNA TGTGCCAGCAGCCAAGTCGGCTTGACGCAGTATTTT. The V and J genes are TRBV14 and TRBJ2-3; D is ambiguous. The V gene's germline CDR1 is SGHDN and CDR2 FVKESK. V lost 1 base and J 9 bases, leaving 8 bases between the germline ends. The CDR3 runs 12 residues.